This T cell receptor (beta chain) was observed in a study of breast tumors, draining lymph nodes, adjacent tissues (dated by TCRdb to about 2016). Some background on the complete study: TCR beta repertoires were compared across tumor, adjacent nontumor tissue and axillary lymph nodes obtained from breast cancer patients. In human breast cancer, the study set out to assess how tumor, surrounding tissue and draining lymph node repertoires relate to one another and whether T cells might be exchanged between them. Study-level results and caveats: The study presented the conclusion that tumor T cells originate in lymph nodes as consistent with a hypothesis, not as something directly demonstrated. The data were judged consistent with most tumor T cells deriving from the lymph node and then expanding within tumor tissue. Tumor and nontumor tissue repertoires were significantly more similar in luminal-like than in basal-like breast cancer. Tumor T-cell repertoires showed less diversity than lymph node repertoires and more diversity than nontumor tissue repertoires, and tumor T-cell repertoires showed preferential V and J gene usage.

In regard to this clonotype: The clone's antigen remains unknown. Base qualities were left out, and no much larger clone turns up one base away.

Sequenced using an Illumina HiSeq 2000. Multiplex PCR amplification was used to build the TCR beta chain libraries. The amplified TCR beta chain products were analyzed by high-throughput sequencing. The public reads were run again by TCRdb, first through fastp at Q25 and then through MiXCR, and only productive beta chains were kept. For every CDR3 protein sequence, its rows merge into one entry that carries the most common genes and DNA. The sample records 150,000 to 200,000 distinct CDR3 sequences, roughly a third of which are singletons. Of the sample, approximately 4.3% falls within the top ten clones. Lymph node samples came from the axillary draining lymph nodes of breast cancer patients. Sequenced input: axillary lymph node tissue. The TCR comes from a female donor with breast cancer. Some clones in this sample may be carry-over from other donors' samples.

The sequenced DNA is TGTGCCAGCAAAAGCGGAGGCAATCAGCCCCAGTACTTC. This codes for CASKSGGNQPQYF. The chain is made from TRBV12-3 or TRBV12-4 and TRBJ2-5; TRBD2 is possibly the D segment (5 matching bases). The germline ends are 18 bases apart after V is trimmed by 7 bases and J by 9 bases. Counted from cysteine to phenylalanine, this CDR3 has 13 amino acids. The read is trimmed to its CDR3 DNA, 39 bases read in frame from base 1.